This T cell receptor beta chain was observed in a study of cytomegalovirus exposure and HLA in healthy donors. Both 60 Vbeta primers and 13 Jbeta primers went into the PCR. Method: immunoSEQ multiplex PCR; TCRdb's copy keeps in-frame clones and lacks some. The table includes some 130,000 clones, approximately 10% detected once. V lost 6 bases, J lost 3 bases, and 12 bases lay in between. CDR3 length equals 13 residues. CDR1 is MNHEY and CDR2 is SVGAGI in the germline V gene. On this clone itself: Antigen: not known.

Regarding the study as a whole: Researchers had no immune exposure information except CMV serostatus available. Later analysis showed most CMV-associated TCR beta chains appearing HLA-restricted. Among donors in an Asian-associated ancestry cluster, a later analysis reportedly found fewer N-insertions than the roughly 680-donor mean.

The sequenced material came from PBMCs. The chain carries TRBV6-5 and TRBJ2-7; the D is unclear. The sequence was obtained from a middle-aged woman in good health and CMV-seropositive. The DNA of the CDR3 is TGTGCCAGCAGCCGCTTTAGTGGCTACGAGCAGTACTTC. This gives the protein CASSRFSGYEQYF.